One T cell receptor beta chain is described in this entry. The sample belongs to a study of regulatory T cells. Trimming removed 1 base from V and 7 bases from J, with 10 bases in between. CDR3 length: 13 amino acids. Germline CDR1 is SGHTA and CDR2 is FQGNSA. The PCR used 52 TRBV and 13 TRBJ primers. The data were produced by immunoSEQ multiplex PCR, yet TCRdb's version contains in-frame clones alone and is incomplete. The sample carries a few thousand clones, less than 80% recorded once. This chain joins TRBV7-2 and TRBJ1-1; D not certain. This receptor was identified in a person aged 30-39 years with CD3G deficiency. Sequences were obtained from CD8+ T cells sorted from blood. The CDR3 DNA reads as TGTGCCAGCAGCTTAGGAGGTCTTCTTGAAGCTTTCTTT. Translation gives CASSLGGLLEAFF. Full variable domain (outside the CDR3, taken from reference TRBV7-2 and TRBJ1-1): GAGVSQSPSNKVTEKGKDVELRCDPISGHTALYWYRQSLGQGLEFLIYFQGNSAPDKSGLPSDRFSAERTGGSVSTLTIQRTQQEDSAVYLCASSLGGLLEAFFGQGTRLTVV.